One and the same sample provided the 28 T cell receptor beta chains below, sequenced in a study of T-cell memory formation after mild COVID-19. TCRdb called the 5' RACE reads again in MiXCR, with one record for every CDR3 protein. The sample includes roughly 190,000 distinct CDR3 sequences, approximately 20% seen only once; the top ten take 2% to 3%. Input material: PBMCs or a T cell subset sorted from them (not recorded which). The receptors here all came from an adult woman who had mild COVID-19 (a few samples of this study predate the infection). Cell type and time point are not known.

The chain links TRBV5-4 to TRBJ1-2, with 7 nucleotides matching TRBD1. Germline assignment: CDR1 SGHNT and CDR2 YYREEE (reference sequence). The CDR3 has 14 amino acids. V lost 3 bases to trimming and J lost 1 base; unmatched junction nucleotides: 3. The CDR3 region has the DNA TGTGCCAGCAGCTCCGGGACAGTTAACTATGGCTACACCTTC. This codes for CASSSGTVNYGYTF.

This clonotype has just a few counts. This rearrangement joins TRBV20-1 to TRBJ1-2; D not certain. The V and J ends lost 2 bases and 5 bases respectively, with 6 bases between them. The CDR3 runs 11 residues. CDR1 and CDR2 from the germline V gene are DFQATT and SNEGSKA (reference sequence). Here the CDR3 reads CSARPLYGYTF. CDR3 bases: TGCAGTGCTAGACCTCTTTATGGCTACACCTTC.

The chain couples TRBV6-5 to TRBJ1-5, with D perhaps matching TRBD1 (6 bases). V was clipped by 5 bases and J by 3 bases, with 11 bases between them. Germline loops: CDR1 MNHEY, CDR2 SVGAGI. The CDR3 length is 14 residues. Here the CDR3 reads CASSRGQTNQPQHF. The CDR3 nucleotides are TGTGCCAGCAGTCGCGGACAGACCAATCAGCCCCAGCATTTT.

J is TRBJ1-4 and V is TRBV12-3 or TRBV12-4; 7 bases are shared with TRBD1. There are 14 residues in the CDR3. The V and J ends lost 3 bases and 7 bases, in that order; junction bases with no gene match: 5. The CDR3 loop is CASSFTGESEKLFF. CDR3 bases: TGTGCCAGCAGTTTCACAGGGGAAAGTGAAAAACTGTTTTTT.

This clonotype has just a few counts. The gene calls are TRBV7-2 and TRBJ1-5, with a tentative D call TRBD1 (6 bases). The V end was cut by 5 bases, the J end by 8 bases, with 13 bases between. CDR1 SGHTA and CDR2 FQGNSA come from the germline V gene. CDR3 length: 13 residues. The CDR3 protein is CASSKNRVEPQHF. The DNA of the CDR3 is TGTGCCAGCAGCAAGAACAGGGTTGAGCCCCAGCATTTT.

This clonotype was detected only once. V is TRBV7-2 and J is TRBJ2-7; D uncertain. Trimming took off 5 bases at V and 2 bases at J, with 19 bases between the two ends. Germline loops: CDR1 SGHTA, CDR2 FQGNSA. There are 16 residues in the CDR3. The CDR3 sequence: CASSASPYLRPYEQYF. The CDR3 DNA reads as TGTGCCAGCAGCGCAAGCCCGTATTTGAGACCCTACGAGCAGTACTTC.

This chain uses TRBV24-1 with TRBJ2-4; possibly TRBD1 for D (6 bases). The germline V and J ends were trimmed by 4 bases and 5 bases, with 8 bases remaining between them. This CDR3 has 13 amino acids. CDR1 KGHDR and CDR2 SFDVKD come from the germline V gene. The CDR3: CATSDPGENIQYF. The CDR3 nucleotides are TGTGCCACCAGTGACCCAGGGGAAAACATTCAGTACTTC.

The V call is TRBV12-3 or TRBV12-4, the J call TRBJ1-4; D is undetermined. The germline V and J ends were trimmed by 6 bases and 3 bases, with 20 bases remaining between them. The CDR3 has 17 amino acids. CDR3 DNA sequence: TGTGCCAGCAGCGAGCGGACCGTGCTGCGTTCTAATGAAAAACTGTTTTTT. Its translation is CASSERTVLRSNEKLFF.

The chain carries TRBV7-9 and TRBJ2-1, with TRBD2 identical over 10 bases. Germline V gene lookup returns CDR1 SEHNR and CDR2 FQNEAQ (reference sequence). This CDR3 is built from 14 residues. Unmatched junction bases numbered 4, after V lost 8 bases and J lost 3 bases. In DNA, the CDR3 is TGTGCCAGCGGCATAGCGGGGGGCTACAATGAGCAGTTCTTC. Translated, it gives CASGIAGGYNEQFF.

This clonotype has a handful of counts. V usage is TRBV15 and J usage is TRBJ2-2; D call uncertain. Germline V CDR1 and CDR2: LNHNV, YYDKDF (reference sequence). Trimming cost V 0 bases and J 5 bases, with 13 bases left between them. The CDR3 is 16 residues long. This CDR3 is CATSRDVLEWTGELFF. Written as DNA, the CDR3 is TGTGCCACCAGCAGAGATGTGCTAGAGTGGACCGGGGAGCTGTTTTTT.

The V call is TRBV12-3 or TRBV12-4, the J call TRBJ2-1, with no clear D. This CDR3 is 11 amino acids long. Trimming took 6 bases from V and 10 from J, leaving 10 bases between them. DNA for the CDR3: TGTGCCAGCAGCGAATTATCGGAGCAGTTCTTC. Amino acid sequence: CASSELSEQFF.

The CDR3 region has the DNA TGTGCCAGCAGCCAAGAGGGGGAGGGAACCTACAATGAGCAGTTCTTC. It specifies CASSQEGEGTYNEQFF. The genes are TRBV3-1 and TRBJ2-1; 7 nucleotides agree with TRBD2. The CDR3 is 16 amino acids. Germline V CDR1 and CDR2: LGHDT, YNNKEL (reference sequence). The junction had 4 bases not matched to a gene; V was cut back by 0 bases and J by 2 bases.

Only a few counts were recorded for this clonotype. The chain uses TRBV7-2 and TRBJ1-2; D is perhaps TRBD1 (6 bases). Germline-derived CDR1 and CDR2 are SGHTA and FQGNSA. V lost 0 bases to trimming and J lost 8 bases, with 16 bases between them. This CDR3 has 15 amino acids. The CDR3, as DNA: TGTGCCAGCAGCTTAGCTGACCACCCGGGACAAGGCTACACCTTC. This sequence encodes CASSLADHPGQGYTF.

This clonotype was counted a few times. The J gene is TRBJ2-3, the V gene TRBV25-1, with D perhaps given as TRBD1 or TRBD2 (6 bases each). Trimming took 0 bases from V and 2 from J, leaving 18 bases between them. The CDR3 has 18 amino acids. Germline loops: CDR1 MGHDK, CDR2 SYGVNS. Here the CDR3 DNA reads TGTGCCAGCAGTGAATATCCTCAGGGGACTTCTAACACAGATACGCAGTATTTT. It translates to CASSEYPQGTSNTDTQYF.

The chain employs TRBV20-1 and TRBJ2-7; 8 bases are a match to TRBD2. CDR3 length equals 13 residues. Germline-derived CDR1 and CDR2 are DFQATT and SNEGSKA (reference sequence). The CDR3 region is CSARGGQRGLPRV. The CDR3 bases are TGCAGTGCTAGGGGGGGGCAGCGGGGGCTCCCACGTGTC.

This clonotype was seen many times. The V and J genes are TRBV4-3 and TRBJ1-5; D uncertain. The CDR3 covers 13 residues. V lost 3 bases and J lost 2, with 5 bases in between. CDR1 LGHNA and CDR2 YSLEER come from the germline V gene. The DNA for the CDR3 is TGCGCCAGCAGCCAGGACCGCAATCAGCCCCAGCATTTT. It translates to CASSQDRNQPQHF.

This clonotype was found a few times. The chain links TRBV10-3 to TRBJ2-1; D is possibly TRBD2 (6 bases). Germline lookup yields CDR1 ENHRY and CDR2 SYGVKD. CDR3 length equals 15 residues. The V gene lost 4 bases and the J gene lost 4 bases, with 14 bases spanning the gap. This chain's CDR3 is CAISAAGASYNEQFF. Written as DNA, the CDR3 is TGTGCCATCAGTGCAGCGGGCGCATCGTACAATGAGCAGTTCTTC.

This chain's CDR3 is CSARGGQAVNYGYTF. In nucleotides, the CDR3 is TGCAGTGCTAGAGGGGGACAGGCCGTTAACTATGGCTACACCTTC. The chain joins TRBV20-1 to TRBJ1-2; the match to TRBD1 covers 8 bases. The CDR3 sequence is 15 residues long. Germline lookup yields CDR1 DFQATT and CDR2 SNEGSKA (reference sequence). With 1 base clipped from V and 1 base from J, the junction kept 5 bases outside the gene matches.

This rearrangement joins TRBV30 to TRBJ2-5; D is uncertain. V was clipped by 0 bases and J by 5 bases, with 7 bases between them. The CDR3 extends over 12 amino acids. Germline assignment: CDR1 GTSNPN and CDR2 SVGIG (reference sequence). CDR3 DNA: TGTGCCTGGAGTGTACGGCCGGAGACCCAGTACTTC. This encodes CAWSVRPETQYF.

This clonotype was counted only a few times. The gene calls are TRBV24-1 and TRBJ2-2, with D possibly being TRBD1 (6 bases). This CDR3 has 12 residues. V lost 4 bases and J lost 13, with 12 bases in between. Germline V gene sequence: CDR1 KGHDR, CDR2 SFDVKD. CDR3 nucleotides: TGTGCCACCAGTGAATTGACAGGATTGCTGTTTTTT. Protein product: CATSELTGLLFF.

Only a few counts were recorded for this clonotype. The rearrangement uses TRBV4-1 and TRBJ2-3, with D tentatively TRBD1 or TRBD2 (6 bases each). Between the trimmed V and J ends, which lost 1 base and 1 base, there was a span of 9 bases. Per the germline V gene, CDR1 is MGHRA and CDR2 is YSYEKL. The CDR3 is 15 residues long. The CDR3 DNA reads as TGCGCCAGCAGCCAAGCGGGGGCGGGCACAGATACGCAGTATTTT. This gives the protein CASSQAGAGTDTQYF.

This clonotype was recorded many times. The CDR3 DNA is TGCAGCGTCCCTGGGACTAGCAGCCCTAGGGAGACCCAGTACTTC. Translating it yields CSVPGTSSPRETQYF. The chain couples TRBV29-1 to TRBJ2-5, with 9 bases matching TRBD2. With 6 bases clipped from V and 5 bases from J, the junction kept 13 bases outside the gene matches. The germline gives CDR1 SQVTM, CDR2 ANQGSEA. The CDR3 is 15 residues long.

CDR3 sequence: CASSSVHRAATNEKLFF. CDR3 nucleotides: TGTGCCAGCAGCTCAGTCCACAGGGCCGCAACTAATGAAAAACTGTTTTTT. The V gene is TRBV7-8, the J gene TRBJ1-4; D is possibly TRBD1 (6 bases). The CDR3 spans 17 residues. Trimming took 4 bases from V and 0 from J, leaving 15 bases between them. Germline V gene sequence: CDR1 SGHVS, CDR2 FQNEAQ.

The chain joins TRBV29-1 to TRBJ1-1; TRBD1 might be the D (6 bases). The germline V and J ends were trimmed by 4 bases and 0 bases, with 12 bases remaining between them. This CDR3 spans 14 amino acids. CDR1 and CDR2 from the germline V gene are SQVTM and ANQGSEA. The CDR3 protein is CSVALQGMNTEAFF. DNA of the CDR3: TGCAGCGTTGCCTTACAGGGTATGAACACTGAAGCTTTCTTT. Full variable domain (outside the CDR3, taken from reference TRBV29-1 and TRBJ1-1): SAVISQKPSRDICQRGTSLTIQCQVDSQVTMMFWYRQQPGQSLTLIATANQGSEATYESGFVIDKFPISRPNLTFSTLTVSNMSPEDSSIYLCSVALQGMNTEAFFGQGTRLTVV.

This clonotype was found a few times. The gene calls are TRBV24-1 and TRBJ2-4; a possible D gene is TRBD2 (6 bases). Germline V CDR1 and CDR2: KGHDR, SFDVKD. The CDR3 totals 14 residues. V lost 12 bases and J 1 base, leaving 15 bases between the germline ends. The CDR3, as DNA: TGTGCCCGACGTTCGGGGGAGGCCAAAAACATTCAGTACTTC. Translation: CARRSGEAKNIQYF.

This clonotype showed up many times. The chain is built from TRBV7-3 and TRBJ2-1; D could derive from TRBD1 or TRBD2 (6 bases each). This CDR3 is 14 amino acids long. Germline loops: CDR1 SGHTA, CDR2 FQGTGA. V lost 5 bases, J lost 2 bases, and 10 bases lay in between. CDR3 in DNA: TGTGCCAGCAGCCGAGGGGGGACCTACAATGAGCAGTTCTTC. Its translation: CASSRGGTYNEQFF.

This clonotype was found a few times. The J gene is TRBJ1-5, the V gene TRBV12-3 or TRBV12-4, with 11 bases matching TRBD1. The CDR3 sequence is 15 residues long. The V and J ends lost 2 bases and 6 bases, in that order; junction bases with no gene match: 3. The CDR3 loop is CASSLRTGGGQPQHF. The CDR3 DNA sequence: TGTGCCAGCAGTTTAAGGACAGGGGGCGGTCAGCCCCAGCATTTT.

The chain uses TRBV5-4 and TRBJ1-1; D is undetermined. Germline V CDR1 and CDR2: SGHNT, YYREEE (reference sequence). The CDR3 is 14 amino acids. Deletions cut 3 bases from V and 1 base from J, with 10 bases between. CDR3 nucleotide sequence: TGTGCCAGCAGCTCAAGAGGCGGGAACACTGAAGCTTTCTTT. Translated: CASSSRGGNTEAFF.